Shown below are 30 T cell receptor beta chains from a single sample sequenced in a study of T cells expressing NK-cell markers. With the 5' RACE reads reprocessed, TCRdb shows one record per CDR3 protein and no DNA. The sample features about 540,000 distinct CDR3 sequences, with 3% to 4.5% in its top ten. Sequencing was carried out using blood T cells: a sorted CD56 or NKG2C T cell subset, CD4+ or CD8+ T cells, or bulk PBMC T cells (not recorded which). The source of these receptors is a young man in good health.

V is TRBV7-2 and J is TRBJ2-5; TCRdb designates TRBD1, a call that cannot be tested without DNA. This CDR3 contains 16 residues. Germline loops: CDR1 SGHTA, CDR2 FQGNSA. CDR3 loop: CASRFGTDPFQETQYF.

This rearrangement joins TRBV6-5 to TRBJ2-5. CDR3 length: 14 amino acids. Germline values: CDR1 MNHEY, CDR2 SVGAGI. CDR3 loop: CASSHRPYQETQYF.

The chain is built from TRBV5-1 and TRBJ2-2; TCRdb calls TRBD1, which cannot be checked without DNA. The V gene's germline CDR1 is SGHRS and CDR2 YFSETQ. This CDR3 contains 17 residues. The CDR3 is CASSLGLWTDNTGELFF. The entire variable domain, with the rest obtained from reference TRBV5-1 and TRBJ2-2, is as follows: KAGVTQTPRYLIKTRGQQVTLSCSPISGHRSVSWYQQTPGQGLQFLFEYFSETQRNKGNFPGRFSGRQFSNSRSEMNVSTLELGDSALYLCASSLGLWTDNTGELFFGEGSRLTVL.

The chain combines TRBV7-6 with TRBJ1-1; no DNA is available, so the TRBD1 call from TCRdb remains unchecked. The CDR3 has 15 amino acids. From germline, CDR1 is SGHVS and CDR2 FNYEAQ. The CDR3 is CASSGRTGPNTEAFF.

The rearrangement joins TRBV6-2 or TRBV6-3 to TRBJ2-5; the D gene TCRdb calls, TRBD1, cannot be checked with no DNA. CDR3 length: 15 residues. Germline-derived CDR1 and CDR2 are MNHEY and SVGEGT. CDR3: CASTSPLQDKETQYF.

This chain uses TRBV5-1 with TRBJ2-1; no DNA is available, so the TRBD2 call from TCRdb remains unchecked. CDR1 is SGHRS, CDR2 YFSETQ, per germline. This CDR3 has 14 amino acids. The CDR3 sequence is CASSLKSADNEQFF. The full variable domain, with the rest looked up from reference TRBV5-1 and TRBJ2-1, is KAGVTQTPRYLIKTRGQQVTLSCSPISGHRSVSWYQQTPGQGLQFLFEYFSETQRNKGNFPGRFSGRQFSNSRSEMNVSTLELGDSALYLCASSLKSADNEQFFGPGTRLTVL.

The rearrangement joins TRBV11-2 to TRBJ2-1; TCRdb's D call of TRBD1 is untestable without DNA. Germline CDR1 and CDR2: SGHAT and FQNNGV. The CDR3 extends over 15 amino acids. The CDR3: CASSGGEGSYNEQFF.

The chain combines TRBV29-1 with TRBJ1-5. CDR3 length: 13 amino acids. Germline V gene sequence: CDR1 SQVTM, CDR2 ANQGSEA. The CDR3 reads CSVRDGFNQPQHF.

The chain is built from TRBV7-3 and TRBJ2-1; no DNA is available, so the TRBD2 call from TCRdb remains unchecked. Germline V gene sequence: CDR1 SGHTA, CDR2 FQGTGA. The CDR3 contains 16 residues. This CDR3 reads CASSLTGREVYNEQFF.

The chain uses TRBV6-1 and TRBJ2-5. The CDR3 runs to 14 residues. Per the germline V gene, CDR1 is MNHNS and CDR2 is SASEGT. CDR3 sequence: CASSGWMEKETQYF.

The J gene is TRBJ2-5, the V gene TRBV15. This CDR3 has 13 residues. Germline-derived CDR1 and CDR2 are LNHNV and YYDKDF (reference sequence). The CDR3 reads CATSKGFQETQYF.

The chain has TRBV6-1 and TRBJ2-7; TCRdb reports TRBD2, a call that lacks DNA to check it against. Germline assignment: CDR1 MNHNS and CDR2 SASEGT. This CDR3 spans 15 amino acids. This CDR3 is CASSAPGLAGFEQYF.

The chain employs TRBV28 and TRBJ2-7; with no DNA, the TCRdb D assignment of TRBD2 cannot be verified. In germline, CDR1 is MDHEN, CDR2 SYDVKM. There are 13 residues in the CDR3. CDR3 in amino acids: CASSLSIGTEQYF.

The V call is TRBV12-5, the J call TRBJ1-1; lacking DNA, the TRBD1 call made by TCRdb goes unchecked. Germline V gives CDR1 LGHNT, CDR2 FRNRAP. The CDR3 spans 13 residues. The CDR3: CASGPGGNTEAFF.

V is TRBV7-2 and J is TRBJ2-5; TCRdb gives TRBD1 as the D gene, but with no DNA this cannot be confirmed. The CDR3 consists of 15 residues. CDR1 is SGHTA and CDR2 is FQGNSA in the germline V gene. CDR3 sequence reads: CASSFTGTGGETQYF.

This rearrangement joins TRBV3-1 to TRBJ2-1; TCRdb's assignment of TRBD1 cannot be checked, as there is no DNA. Looked up from germline, CDR1 is LGHDT and CDR2 is YNNKEL (reference sequence). This CDR3 contains 12 residues. The CDR3 reads CASSLFRDDLFF.

The chain is built from TRBV5-5 and TRBJ1-6; TCRdb lists TRBD1, though no DNA is available to test this call. Germline CDR1 and CDR2: SGHKS and YYEKEE (reference sequence). The CDR3 covers 16 residues. This chain's CDR3 is CASRPTGTGGDSPLHF.

The chain has TRBV24-1 and TRBJ2-1; TCRdb designates TRBD2, a call that cannot be tested without DNA. The CDR3 sequence is 18 residues long. Germline CDR1 KGHDR, CDR2 SFDVKD. The CDR3: CATSDFPSSGRAKNEQFF.

CDR3 sequence: CASSSTGLAGVWSSYNEQFF. The J gene is TRBJ2-1, the V gene TRBV12-3 or TRBV12-4; TCRdb's D gene call, TRBD2, goes unchecked for lack of DNA. This CDR3 has 20 amino acids.

The V call is TRBV20-1, the J call TRBJ2-5. The CDR3 spans 14 residues. Germline V gene data show CDR1 as DFQATT and CDR2 as SNEGSKA (reference sequence). The CDR3 sequence: CSARDNSGQETQYF.

The chain carries TRBV13 and TRBJ1-2; without DNA, the TCRdb call of TRBD1 cannot be checked. The V gene's germline CDR1 is PRHDT and CDR2 FYEKMQ (reference sequence). This CDR3 contains 16 residues. CDR3 protein: CASRPTGTGGFYGYTF.

This sequence joins TRBV27 and TRBJ2-2; absent DNA, TCRdb's TRBD2 call cannot be checked. This CDR3 is built from 16 residues. Looked up from germline, CDR1 is MNHEY and CDR2 is SMNVEV (reference sequence). CDR3 residues: CASSLTSGSRTGELFF.

The J gene is TRBJ2-2, the V gene TRBV27; TCRdb gives TRBD2 as the D gene, but with no DNA this cannot be confirmed. The CDR3 contains 13 residues. Germline-derived CDR1 and CDR2 are MNHEY and SMNVEV (reference sequence). CDR3 amino acids: CASSTSGLGELFF.

V is TRBV10-3 and J is TRBJ2-3. Per germline, CDR1 ENHRY and CDR2 SYGVKD. There are 16 residues in the CDR3. The CDR3 loop is CAISEEANLGTDTQYF.

The chain is built from TRBV9 and TRBJ2-7. The CDR3 loop spans 14 amino acids. Germline CDR1 and CDR2: SGDLS and YYNGEE. The CDR3 loop reads CASSVAAGAYEQYF.

The chain uses TRBV5-1 and TRBJ2-1; with no DNA, the TCRdb D assignment of TRBD2 cannot be verified. The CDR3 runs to 16 residues. From germline, CDR1 is SGHRS and CDR2 YFSETQ. The CDR3: CASSLLTSGSAYEQFF.

J is TRBJ2-3 and V is TRBV4-3; the TCRdb call, TRBD2, lacks DNA for checking. CDR1 and CDR2 from the germline V gene are LGHNA and YSLEER. The CDR3 is made up of 19 amino acids. The CDR3 reads CASSLTHNSGASSTDTQYF.

The chain uses TRBV10-3 and TRBJ2-1; TCRdb gives TRBD1 as the D gene, but with no DNA this cannot be confirmed. Germline V gene data show CDR1 as ENHRY and CDR2 as SYGVKD. The CDR3 length is 14 residues. The CDR3 region is CAATGTGIYNEQFF.

This chain joins TRBV4-2 and TRBJ2-3; no DNA is available, so the TRBD2 call from TCRdb remains unchecked. Germline V gene lookup returns CDR1 LGHNA and CDR2 YNFKEQ. The CDR3 has 16 residues. CDR3 sequence: CASSQGHLAGGDTQYF.

The rearrangement joins TRBV27 to TRBJ2-7; lacking DNA, the TRBD2 call made by TCRdb goes unchecked. The CDR3 loop spans 15 amino acids. CDR1 is MNHEY and CDR2 is SMNVEV in the germline V gene (reference sequence). CDR3 sequence reads: CASSDGRTSGYEQYF.